This TCR beta chain was identified during a study of blood T cells in healthy people across ages. General observations from the study: Investigators viewed diversity estimates from one million T cells as underestimates, the study reported.

A sample-barcoded 5' primer and a J-beta primer mix were used in a second PCR of about 6 to 11 cycles. TCRdb re-called the 5' RACE reads with MiXCR, one entry per CDR3 protein. The profile shows some 1.5 million distinct CDR3 sequences, over 25% of them singletons. With regard to this clonotype: Its antigen is not identified.

V was clipped by 7 bases and J by 3 bases; unmatched bases: 8. CDR3 length: 15 residues. Germline CDR1 and CDR2: MDHEN and SYDVKM. The donors, all healthy, were Caucasians living in Russia, aged roughly 6 to 95. V gene TRBV28 combines with J gene TRBJ1-4, with 7 nucleotides matching TRBD1. The TCR sequence derives from a woman in her twenties or thirties in good health. The sequenced sample consisted of blood. The CDR3 DNA sequence: TGTGCCAGCAAGCCCTCCGGGACAGCTAATGAAAAACTGTTTTTT. As protein: CASKPSGTANEKLFF.